The 15 T cell receptor beta chains below were found in one sample sequenced in a study of beta chain features in type 1 diabetes (dated by TCRdb to 2016 to 2019). The full study reports these points: Type 1 diabetes patients showed a moderate but significant shortening of TCRB CDR3 length in all four CD4+ subsets.

Library preparation was by the immunoSEQ multiplex PCR assay. The entire isolated RNA was reverse transcribed using the High Capacity cDNA Reverse Transcription Kit, and thus expressed TCRB transcripts were sequenced. TCRdb provides this immuneACCESS table in a form limited to in-frame rearrangements. Some clones are lacking; in checked studies, under half of them reflect an unresolved V gene, and why the rest are absent is not known. The sample table lists about 150,000 clones, 9% to 12% of them with a count of one. Of the sample, around 0.5% falls within the top ten clones. No cognate antigen is known for these TCRs. Sequenced: central memory CD4+ T cells from blood. The receptor set was obtained from a man aged 25 to 40 with type 1 diabetes.

This clone was detected a few times. This chain links TRBV27 with TRBJ1-5; a possible D gene is TRBD1 (5 bases). Deletions cut 3 bases from V and 6 bases from J, with 12 bases between. Germline CDR1 and CDR2: MNHEY and SMNVEV (reference sequence). This CDR3 has 14 residues. CDR3 DNA: TGTGCCAGCAGTTTGGGGCGCGGTAGTCAGCCCCAGCATTTT. The encoded protein is CASSLGRGSQPQHF.

This clone has only a few counts. The chain links TRBV30 to TRBJ1-5, with D tentatively TRBD1 (6 bases). Trimming pared 3 bases from V and 3 bases from J, leaving 9 bases between. The CDR3 consists of 13 residues. Germline-derived CDR1 and CDR2 are GTSNPN and SVGIG (reference sequence). The DNA for the CDR3 is TGTGCCTGGAGCCGGACAGACAATCAGCCCCAGCATTTT. Its protein is CAWSRTDNQPQHF.

V is TRBV28 and J is TRBJ1-5; D call uncertain. Germline-derived CDR1 and CDR2 are MDHEN and SYDVKM. The CDR3 runs to 13 residues. V lost 2 bases to trimming and J lost 4 bases, with 6 bases between them. CDR3 amino acids: CASSLDGNQPQHF. The DNA of the CDR3 is TGTGCCAGCAGTTTAGACGGGAATCAGCCCCAGCATTTT.

V usage is TRBV15 and J usage is TRBJ2-5; 7 positions agree with TRBD1. Trimming at V came to 1 base and at J to 5 bases, leaving 7 bases not matched to a gene. The CDR3 is made up of 15 amino acids. Germline V gene data show CDR1 as LNHNV and CDR2 as YYDKDF (reference sequence). This chain's CDR3 is CATSRGGGAGETQYF. In DNA, the CDR3 is TGTGCCACCAGCAGAGGAGGGGGCGCGGGTGAGACCCAGTACTTC.

This clone occurred a few times. DNA of the CDR3: TGTGCCAGCAGCTCTGGAAGCGGGTTGGGGGAGCAGTACTTC. Translated, it gives CASSSGSGLGEQYF. V is TRBV7-3 and J is TRBJ2-7; the D gene is possibly TRBD2 (6 bases). V lost 4 bases and J lost 7, with 17 bases in between. Germline lookup yields CDR1 SGHTA and CDR2 FQGTGA. CDR3 length equals 14 residues.

This clone has a handful of counts. The V gene is TRBV5-6, the J gene TRBJ2-5; 9 nucleotides line up with TRBD2. With V trimmed by 2 bases and J by 2 bases, 4 bases remained unmatched. The CDR3 length is 15 residues. Germline CDR1 and CDR2: SGHDT and YYEEEE. CDR3 amino acids: CASSFSGSPQETQYF. Here the CDR3 DNA reads TGTGCCAGCAGCTTTAGCGGGAGCCCACAAGAGACCCAGTACTTC. Drawing the rest from reference TRBV5-6 and TRBJ2-5, the complete variable domain is DAGVTQSPTHLIKTRGQQVTLRCSPKSGHDTVSWYQQALGQGPQFIFQYYEEEERQRGNFPDRFSGHQFPNYSSELNVNALLLGDSALYLCASSFSGSPQETQYFGPGTRLLVL.

V usage is TRBV27 and J usage is TRBJ2-3; the match to TRBD2 covers 11 bases. The V gene end was trimmed by 1 base and the J gene end by 4 bases; junction bases not matched to a gene: 4. Germline V lookup: CDR1 MNHEY, CDR2 SMNVEV (reference sequence). The CDR3 runs 16 residues. DNA of the CDR3: TGTGCCAGCAGTTTATTAGCGGGAGGGATCCCAGATACGCAGTATTTT. The encoded protein is CASSLLAGGIPDTQYF.

This clone was seen more than once but under ten times. V is TRBV18 and J is TRBJ1-1, with TRBD1 matching over 12 bases. This CDR3 is built from 15 residues. Germline CDR1 reads KGHSH; CDR2 reads LQKENI. Trimming took 3 bases from V and 6 from J; bases not matched to a gene: 5. CDR3: CASSPAGQGAAEAFF. The CDR3 DNA reads TGTGCCAGCTCACCCGCGGGACAGGGGGCGGCTGAAGCTTTCTTT.

The table lists this clone with a few counts. J is TRBJ2-5 and V is TRBV6-6, with TRBD2 identical over 7 bases. The DNA end is more similar to TRBJ2-7, so the J call may be wrong. The CDR3 spans 12 residues. CDR1 MNHNY and CDR2 SVGAGI come from the germline V gene (reference sequence). The CDR3 sequence: CASASGAYEQYF. CDR3 DNA sequence: TGTGCCAGCGCTAGCGGCGCCTACGAGCAGTACTTC.

The chain is built from TRBV28 and TRBJ2-3; possible D gene TRBD2, 6 bases. CDR3 length equals 15 residues. Germline V gene data show CDR1 as MDHEN and CDR2 as SYDVKM. Trimming removed 3 bases at V and 11 bases at J, with 21 bases between. Here the CDR3 DNA reads TGTGCCAGCAGTTTGTACACCCTCCCGGGGGTGAAGCAGTATTTT. Amino acid sequence: CASSLYTLPGVKQYF.

This clone was found a few times. The chain links TRBV7-2 to TRBJ1-2; 7 bases agree with TRBD1. The junction had 4 bases not matched to a gene; V was cut back by 5 bases and J by 1 base. The germline V gene encodes CDR1 SGHTA and CDR2 FQGNSA. CDR3 length: 14 amino acids. The DNA for the CDR3 is TGTGCCAGCAGCCGCGGGACAGATAACTATGGCTACACCTTC. Its translation is CASSRGTDNYGYTF.

This chain links TRBV20-1 with TRBJ1-2; D is unresolved. Trimming cost V 6 bases and J 7 bases, with 9 bases left between them. The V gene's germline CDR1 is DFQATT and CDR2 SNEGSKA (reference sequence). The length of the CDR3 is 10 residues. CDR3 nucleotides: TGCAGTGCCTCTGCGGGTGGCTACACCTTC. Amino acid sequence: CSASAGGYTF.

This clone came up a few times. The V call is TRBV29-1, the J call TRBJ1-1; D is unclear. The CDR3 covers 10 residues. Per germline, CDR1 SQVTM and CDR2 ANQGSEA. V was pared by 3 bases and J by 11 bases, with 10 bases between. This CDR3 reads CSVDAVRAFF. The CDR3 DNA reads TGCAGCGTTGATGCAGTCAGGGCTTTCTTT.

The chain has TRBV2 and TRBJ2-1; D ambiguous. Germline V gives CDR1 SNHLY, CDR2 FYNNEI. Trimming left V 3 bases short and J 9 bases short, with 6 bases between. This CDR3 region has 11 residues. The CDR3 DNA follows: TGTGCCAGCAGTGATCTCGGTGAGCAGTTCTTC. This codes for CASSDLGEQFF.

The CDR3, as DNA: TGTGCCAGCAGTACCGGGACAGGGGGCTCCTACAATGAGCAGTTCTTC. The encoded protein is CASSTGTGGSYNEQFF. The chain has TRBV28 and TRBJ2-1; 11 nucleotides match TRBD1. This CDR3 has 16 amino acids. After removal of 5 bases from V and 0 bases from J, the junction contained 3 bases not matched to a gene. Looked up from germline, CDR1 is MDHEN and CDR2 is SYDVKM.